This entry lists 7 T cell receptor beta chains sequenced from one sample in a study of shared clonotypes between healthy human individuals. Clones were read by immunoSEQ multiplex PCR, and TCRdb kept only the in-frame ones, dropping some. The top ten hold approximately 1.5% of the sample, which has some 980,000 clones, approximately 76% seen once. Sequencing was done on a sample of memory CD4+ T cells sorted from blood. Subset specified: CD45RA-negative fraction. The receptors here all came from a man aged 18 to 29 in good health.

This clone has only a few counts. The chain couples TRBV4-1 to TRBJ1-6; 7 positions match TRBD1. J gave up 5 bases and V 4 bases, and 11 bases lay outside the gene matches. Per germline, CDR1 MGHRA and CDR2 YSYEKL. The CDR3 spans 17 residues. In DNA, the CDR3 is TGCGCCAGCAGCCGACCCCCTTCCGGGACAGATAATTCACCCCTCCACTTT. It specifies CASSRPPSGTDNSPLHF.

This clone was seen a handful of times. Distinct nucleotide sequences in the sample also encode this CDR3. The V gene is TRBV5-1, the J gene TRBJ2-1, with 11 positions matching TRBD2. The CDR3 consists of 15 residues. V lost 1 base, J lost 4 bases, and 1 base stayed unmatched. CDR1 and CDR2 (germline): SGHRS, YFSETQ. CDR3: CASSLRLAGYNEQFF. In nucleotides, the CDR3 is TGCGCCAGCAGCTTGCGACTAGCGGGGTACAATGAGCAGTTCTTC.

The chain has TRBV30 and TRBJ1-1; TRBD1 is a possible D gene (6 bases). The V gene's germline CDR1 is GTSNPN and CDR2 SVGIG (reference sequence). This CDR3 region has 14 residues. V lost 2 bases and J 6 bases, leaving 16 bases between the germline ends. CDR3 sequence: CAWSRGQSSAEAFF. DNA for the CDR3: TGTGCCTGGAGTAGAGGACAGTCTTCGGCTGAAGCTTTCTTT.

This chain links TRBV6-6 with TRBJ1-4; TRBD1 matches 9 bases. The germline gives CDR1 MNHNY, CDR2 SVGAGI (reference sequence). V was pared by 6 bases and J by 8 bases, with 10 bases of the junction left unmatched. The CDR3 has 15 residues. The chain's CDR3 is CASSTTGGVTEKLFF. The CDR3 DNA follows: TGTGCCAGCAGCACAACAGGGGGCGTTACGGAAAAACTGTTTTTT.

The rearrangement joins TRBV5-1 to TRBJ2-3, with 7 nucleotides matching TRBD2. V dropped 0 bases and J dropped 2; count of bases not matched to a gene: 6. Per the germline V gene, CDR1 is SGHRS and CDR2 is YFSETQ. This CDR3 has 16 residues. This CDR3 reads CASSLVGTTSTDTQYF. CDR3 DNA sequence: TGCGCCAGCAGCTTGGTTGGGACTACATCCACAGATACGCAGTATTTT. The whole variable domain, remainder taken from reference TRBV5-1 and TRBJ2-3, is KAGVTQTPRYLIKTRGQQVTLSCSPISGHRSVSWYQQTPGQGLQFLFEYFSETQRNKGNFPGRFSGRQFSNSRSEMNVSTLELGDSALYLCASSLVGTTSTDTQYFGPGTRLTVL.

This clone was seen more than once but under ten times. This chain connects TRBV7-9 to TRBJ2-2; D possibly corresponds to TRBD2 (5 bases). V gave up 5 bases and J gave up 4 bases, with 11 bases separating them. The germline V gene encodes CDR1 SEHNR and CDR2 FQNEAQ (reference sequence). The CDR3 extends over 14 amino acids. The CDR3 loop is CASSVEGTTGELFF. The CDR3 DNA follows: TGTGCCAGCAGCGTCGAGGGTACCACCGGGGAGCTGTTTTTT.

The J gene is TRBJ2-2, the V gene TRBV30; TRBD1 might be the D (5 bases). The CDR3 runs to 15 residues. The germline V gene has CDR1 GTSNPN and CDR2 SVGIG (reference sequence). Trimming took 3 bases from V and 0 from J, leaving 11 bases between them. In nucleotides, the CDR3 is TGTGCCTGGAGGCAGGGATTCCCGAACACCGGGGAGCTGTTTTTT. Protein sequence: CAWRQGFPNTGELFF.